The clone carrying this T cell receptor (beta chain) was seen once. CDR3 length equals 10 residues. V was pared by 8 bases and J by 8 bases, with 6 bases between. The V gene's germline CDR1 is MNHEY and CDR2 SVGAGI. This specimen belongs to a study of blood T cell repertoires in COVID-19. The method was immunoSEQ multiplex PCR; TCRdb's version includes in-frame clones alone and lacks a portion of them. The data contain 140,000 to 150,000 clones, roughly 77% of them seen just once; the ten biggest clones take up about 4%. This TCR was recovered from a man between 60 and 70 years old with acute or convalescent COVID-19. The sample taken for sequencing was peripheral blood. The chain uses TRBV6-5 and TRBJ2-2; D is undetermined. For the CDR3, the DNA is TGTGCCAGCGGGCGAGGGGAGCTGTTTTTT. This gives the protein CASGRGELFF.